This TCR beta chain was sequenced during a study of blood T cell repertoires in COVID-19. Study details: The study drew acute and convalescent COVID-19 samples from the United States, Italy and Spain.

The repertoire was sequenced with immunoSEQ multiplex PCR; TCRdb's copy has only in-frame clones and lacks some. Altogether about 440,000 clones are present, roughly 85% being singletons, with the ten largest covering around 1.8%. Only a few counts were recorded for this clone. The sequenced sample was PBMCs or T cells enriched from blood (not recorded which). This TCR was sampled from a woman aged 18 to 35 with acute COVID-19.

CDR3 residues: CASSLGQANQPQHF. The CDR3 DNA is TGCGCCAGCAGCTTGGGACAGGCTAATCAGCCCCAGCATTTT. The V gene is TRBV5-1, the J gene TRBJ1-5, with D possibly TRBD1 on 6 matching bases. Germline loops: CDR1 SGHRS, CDR2 YFSETQ. CDR3 length: 14 residues. V lost 0 bases, J lost 4 bases, and 8 bases lay in between.